The 15 T cell receptor beta chains below all came from one sample that was sequenced in a study of cytomegalovirus exposure and HLA in healthy donors. 60 Vbeta and 13 Jbeta primers were used in PCR. The protocol was immunoSEQ multiplex PCR, while the TCRdb copy is restricted to in-frame clones and leaves out a portion. The sample has some 150,000 clones, roughly 80% seen once. Specimen: PBMCs. The receptors were sampled from a man aged 25 to 45 in good health and CMV-seronegative.

The chain links TRBV19 to TRBJ2-7; D is possibly TRBD2 (5 bases). Trimming left V 7 bases short and J 0 bases short, with 13 bases between. The germline CDR1 and CDR2 sequences are LNHDA and SQIVND (reference sequence). The length of the CDR3 is 14 residues. The DNA for the CDR3 is TGTGCCAGTAAAGCGGTTGGCCTCTCCTACGAGCAGTACTTC. Amino acids: CASKAVGLSYEQYF.

J is TRBJ1-1 and V is TRBV5-1; the D is unclear. V shed 0 bases and J shed 0 bases, with 12 bases lying between them. CDR3 length: 16 residues. Germline V gene sequence: CDR1 SGHRS, CDR2 YFSETQ. The CDR3 loop is CASSLGRIGLNTEAFF. Here the CDR3 DNA reads TGCGCCAGCAGCTTGGGCAGGATTGGATTGAACACTGAAGCTTTCTTT.

This chain joins TRBV28 and TRBJ2-7; D is unclear. The CDR3 spans 13 residues. CDR1 and CDR2 (germline): MDHEN, SYDVKM. Trimming removed 2 bases at V and 6 bases at J, with 11 bases between. CDR3 nucleotide sequence: TGTGCCAGCAGTTTACGACACCCGTCCGAGCAGTACTTC. Translation: CASSLRHPSEQYF.

This clone was detected only a few times. The gene calls are TRBV7-9 and TRBJ2-3; 7 positions agree with TRBD1. There are 18 residues in the CDR3. Germline assignment: CDR1 SEHNR and CDR2 FQNEAQ (reference sequence). J was trimmed by 4 bases and V by 2 bases; bases with no gene match: 15. The CDR3 DNA is TGTGCCAGCAGCTTAACCCGACAGGGAAAAAGAGGTGCAGATACGCAGTATTTT. Amino acids: CASSLTRQGKRGADTQYF.

The chain carries TRBV5-6 and TRBJ2-1; D unclear. Deletions cut 3 bases from V and 0 bases from J, with 10 bases between. The length of the CDR3 is 15 residues. Germline CDR1 reads SGHDT; CDR2 reads YYEEEE. CDR3 in amino acids: CASSSTERSYNEQFF. Here the CDR3 DNA reads TGTGCCAGCAGCTCCACTGAACGCTCCTACAATGAGCAGTTCTTC.

The rearrangement uses TRBV10-3 and TRBJ2-1; the match to TRBD1 covers 10 bases. This CDR3 comprises 15 residues. V dropped 9 bases and J dropped 6; count of bases not matched to a gene: 11. Germline values: CDR1 ENHRY, CDR2 SYGVKD. The CDR3, as DNA: TGTGCCATGAGGACCGGGACAGGGGCGTCCAATGAGCAGTTCTTC. It yields the protein CAMRTGTGASNEQFF.

CDR3 region: CASSQDRPTGMNTEAFF. DNA for the CDR3: TGCGCCAGCAGCCAAGACCGACCGACAGGGATGAACACTGAAGCTTTCTTT. V usage is TRBV4-3 and J usage is TRBJ1-1; 7 nucleotides line up with TRBD1. With V trimmed by 0 bases and J by 0 bases, 7 bases remained unmatched. The germline gives CDR1 LGHNA, CDR2 YSLEER. The CDR3 is made up of 17 amino acids.

The V and J genes are TRBV5-6 and TRBJ1-2; 7 positions match TRBD1. This CDR3 is built from 16 residues. The junction had 5 bases not matched to a gene; V was cut back by 0 bases and J by 0 bases. Germline V gene data show CDR1 as SGHDT and CDR2 as YYEEEE. CDR3 region: CASSLAGTVANYGYTF. CDR3 coding DNA: TGTGCCAGCAGCTTGGCCGGGACAGTTGCTAACTATGGCTACACCTTC.

This chain joins TRBV9 and TRBJ1-6; the D is unclear. Germline V gives CDR1 SGDLS, CDR2 YYNGEE. V lost 2 bases to trimming and J lost 10 bases, with 19 bases between them. CDR3 length: 16 amino acids. CDR3 sequence reads: CASSVNSDMVGSPLHF. The CDR3 region has the DNA TGTGCCAGCAGCGTGAACTCAGACATGGTCGGCTCACCCCTCCACTTT.

The chain couples TRBV5-1 to TRBJ2-7; the D is unclear. Germline CDR1 is SGHRS and CDR2 is YFSETQ. Trimming took off 0 bases at V and 2 bases at J, with 12 bases between the two ends. This CDR3 is built from 15 residues. This CDR3 is CASSLALDIPYEQYF. The CDR3, as DNA: TGCGCCAGCAGCTTGGCTCTCGACATCCCCTACGAGCAGTACTTC.

The J gene is TRBJ2-5, the V gene TRBV27; D is unclear. CDR3 size: 13 residues. CDR1 and CDR2 from the germline V gene are MNHEY and SMNVEV (reference sequence). The V end was cut by 3 bases, the J end by 4 bases, with 9 bases between. The CDR3 DNA is TGTGCCAGCAGTTTTAGCCTGTCAGAGACCCAGTACTTC. It specifies CASSFSLSETQYF.

The rearrangement joins TRBV27 to TRBJ1-6, with D unclear. The germline V gene encodes CDR1 MNHEY and CDR2 SMNVEV (reference sequence). The ends were cut back, 5 bases at V and 0 bases at J, with 17 bases in the middle. The CDR3 covers 18 residues. DNA for the CDR3: TGTGCCAGCAGTCCCTCCGCGGTTTCGGTCTCCTATAATTCACCCCTCCACTTT. Amino acids: CASSPSAVSVSYNSPLHF.

The chain employs TRBV9 and TRBJ2-2; D possibly corresponds to TRBD2 (6 bases). The CDR3 is made up of 14 amino acids. Germline CDR1 reads SGDLS; CDR2 reads YYNGEE. Trimming stripped 9 bases from V and 3 bases from J, with 15 bases between. The CDR3 DNA is TGTGCCACCCGGTGGGGGGAAGACACCGGGGAGCTGTTTTTT. Amino acids: CATRWGEDTGELFF.

The J gene is TRBJ2-2, the V gene TRBV19; perhaps TRBD2 as D (5 bases). This CDR3 is 16 amino acids long. Trimming took off 9 bases at V and 7 bases at J, with 24 bases between the two ends. Germline CDR1 reads LNHDA; CDR2 reads SQIVND (reference sequence). The CDR3 region has the DNA TGTGCCAGCCAATGGGGTCGGGGTATCTCGGGCGGGGAGCTGTTTTTT. It specifies CASQWGRGISGGELFF.

The chain carries TRBV7-9 and TRBJ1-4; D is ambiguous. CDR1 is SEHNR and CDR2 is FQNEAQ in the germline V gene (reference sequence). The CDR3 is 14 amino acids. V lost 1 base and J 4 bases, leaving 7 bases between the germline ends. The CDR3 DNA sequence: TGTGCCAGCAGCTTAGGCAGTTATAATGAAAAACTGTTTTTT. It specifies CASSLGSYNEKLFF.